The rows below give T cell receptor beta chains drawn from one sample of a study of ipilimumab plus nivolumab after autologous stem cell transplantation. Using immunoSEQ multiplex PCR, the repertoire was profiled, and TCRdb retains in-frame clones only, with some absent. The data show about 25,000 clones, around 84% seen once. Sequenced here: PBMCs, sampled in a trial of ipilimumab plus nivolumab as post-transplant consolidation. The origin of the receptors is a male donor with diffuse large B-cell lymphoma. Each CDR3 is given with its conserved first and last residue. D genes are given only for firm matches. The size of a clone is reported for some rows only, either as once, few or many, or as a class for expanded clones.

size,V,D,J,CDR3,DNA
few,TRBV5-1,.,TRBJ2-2,CASRPGVDTGELFF,TGCGCCAGCCGCCCAGGGGTAGACACCGGGGAGCTGTTTTTT
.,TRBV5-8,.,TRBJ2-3,CASSLGPTGADTQYF,TGTGCCAGCAGCTTAGGACCAACAGGAGCAGATACGCAGTATTTT
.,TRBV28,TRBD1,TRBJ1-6,CASSLQRDRGGSYNSPLHF,TGTGCCAGCAGTTTACAACGGGACAGGGGCGGTTCCTATAATTCACCCCTCCACTTT
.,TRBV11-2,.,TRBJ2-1,CASSLEGGEDEQFF,TGTGCCAGCAGCTTAGAGGGGGGTGAGGATGAGCAGTTCTTC
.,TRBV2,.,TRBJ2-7,CASRLDFYEQYF,TGTGCCAGCAGACTGGACTTCTACGAGCAGTACTTC
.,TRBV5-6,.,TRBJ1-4,CASSLVGEPEKLFF,TGTGCCAGCAGCTTGGTTGGGGAACCTGAAAAACTGTTTTTT
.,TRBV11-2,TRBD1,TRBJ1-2,CASGQTGSNYGYTF,TGTGCCAGCGGACAGACAGGGAGCAACTATGGCTACACCTTC
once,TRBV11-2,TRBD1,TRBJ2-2,CASSNKRGQAGELFF,TGTGCCAGCAGCAATAAACGTGGACAGGCCGGGGAGCTGTTTTTT
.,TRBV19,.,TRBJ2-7,CASSIWRIYSSYEQYF,TGTGCCAGTAGTATATGGCGCATCTATAGCTCCTACGAGCAGTACTTC
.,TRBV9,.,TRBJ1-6,CASSVRQVNSPLHF,TGTGCCAGCAGCGTCAGGCAGGTGAATTCACCCCTCCACTTT
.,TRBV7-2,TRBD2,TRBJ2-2,CASSWLAGDTGELFF,TGTGCCAGCAGCTGGCTAGCGGGGGACACCGGGGAGCTGTTTTTT
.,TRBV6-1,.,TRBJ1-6,CASSEAGNSPLHF,TGTGCCAGCAGTGAAGCGGGGAATTCACCCCTCCACTTT
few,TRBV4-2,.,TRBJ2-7,CASGESYEQYF,TGTGCCAGCGGCGAGTCCTACGAGCAGTACTTC
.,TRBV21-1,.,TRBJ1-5,CASSKGDRAKSNQPQHF,TGTGCCAGCAGCAAAGGGGACAGGGCGAAAAGCAATCAGCCCCAGCATTTT
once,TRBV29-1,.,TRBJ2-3,CSVRTAGSTDTQYF,TGCAGCGTCCGGACTGCGGGAAGCACAGATACGCAGTATTTT
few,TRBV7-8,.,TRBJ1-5,CASTPDYSNQPQHF,TGTGCCAGCACCCCAGACTATAGCAATCAGCCCCAGCATTTT